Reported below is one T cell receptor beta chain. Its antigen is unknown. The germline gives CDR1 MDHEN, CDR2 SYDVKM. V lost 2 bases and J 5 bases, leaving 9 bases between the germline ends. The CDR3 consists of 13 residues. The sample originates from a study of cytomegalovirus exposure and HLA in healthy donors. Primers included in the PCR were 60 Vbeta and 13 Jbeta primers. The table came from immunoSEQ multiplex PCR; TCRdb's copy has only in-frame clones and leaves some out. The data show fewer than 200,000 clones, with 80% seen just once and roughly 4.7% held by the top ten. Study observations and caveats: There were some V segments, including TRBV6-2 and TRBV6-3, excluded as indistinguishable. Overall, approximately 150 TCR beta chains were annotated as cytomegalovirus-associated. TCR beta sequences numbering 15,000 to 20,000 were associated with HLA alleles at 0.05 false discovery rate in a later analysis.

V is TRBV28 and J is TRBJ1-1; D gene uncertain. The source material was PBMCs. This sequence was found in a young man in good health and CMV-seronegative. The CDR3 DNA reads TGTGCCAGCAGTTTACCACCGGGAACTGAAGCTTTCTTT. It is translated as CASSLPPGTEAFF.